This TCR beta chain was identified during a study of T cells in Graves' hyperthyroidism and ophthalmopathy. Broader study findings: Separation of ophthalmopathy from stable hyperthyroidism was achieved by a 13 V-J model. Blood also showed most of the thyroid clonotypes that were expanded above 0.001.

Any patient presenting with uncontrolled infection, other autoimmune disease, pregnancy or lactation was left out. The authors obtained PBMCs from around 10 ml of fresh peripheral blood. TCR beta CDR3 regions were amplified from RNA. RT-PCR in the first round (using the HTBI primer set) targeted the TCR CDR3. One entry per CDR3 protein, called by TCRdb with MiXCR from the multiplex PCR reads. The sample holds approximately 530,000 distinct CDR3 sequences; just under 20% are singletons and the top ten take approximately 48%. In its sample, this clonotype was seen a few times. Its antigen is not known. The sequence was obtained from a man between 35 and 55 years old with Graves' ophthalmopathy. The specimen was blood.

DNA for the CDR3: TGTGCCAGCAGCCCGATAGGACAGGGGTCCGGGGAGCTGTTTTTT. It specifies CASSPIGQGSGELFF. The chain employs TRBV9 and TRBJ2-2, with 9 bases matching TRBD1. Germline loops: CDR1 SGDLS, CDR2 YYNGEE. The trim removed 4 bases at V and 6 bases at J, leaving 7 bases unmatched. The CDR3 totals 15 residues.